This T cell receptor (beta chain) was identified in a study of Graves' ophthalmopathy and Graves' hyperthyroidism (dated by TCRdb to the late 2010s). Regarding the complete study: Hyperthyroidism was considered stable if no progression to ophthalmopathy occurred within 18 months of follow-up. The study used TCR beta repertoire signatures to distinguish Graves' ophthalmopathy from Graves' hyperthyroidism and to predict progression to ophthalmopathy. In total, approximately 140 blood samples were TCR-sequenced: 40 to 45 ophthalmopathy, roughly 80 hyperthyroidism and roughly 17 hyperthyroidism-to-ophthalmopathy patients. To explore V-J signatures distinguishing ophthalmopathy from hyperthyroidism, a discovery set of about 99 patients (roughly 44 ophthalmopathy, over 55 stable hyperthyroidism) was enrolled. An independent validation cohort was composed of 18 hyperthyroidism patients and around 16 patients who later progressed from hyperthyroidism to ophthalmopathy. In over 5 hyperthyroidism patients, the T-cell repertoire of thyroid tissue was compared with the T-cell repertoire of blood. Following sample collection, hyperthyroidism patients were given methimazole at a starting dose of 30 mg daily, and ophthalmopathy patients were given high-dose intravenous methylprednisolone. Broad study findings and their caveats: Among expanded thyroid clonotypes with frequency above 0.001, most also showed up in blood, which suggests that blood repertoires may reflect the thyroid immune response. In validation, the model predicted ophthalmopathy progression with more than 70% sensitivity and 72% to 80% specificity; some 13 predicted patients were CT-confirmed with GO in a median of around 6.5 months. Ophthalmopathy was separated from stable hyperthyroidism by the 13-signature model with 85% to 90% sensitivity and roughly 83% specificity in cross-validation and with 80%/75% in the test set. No statistical method was used to set the sample size in advance, and the investigators knew which group each participant was assigned to.

Deletion took 6 bases off V and 9 bases off J, with a span of 27 bases between the germline ends. CDR3 length: 15 amino acids, cysteine to phenylalanine. Solely the CDR3 DNA is kept, with 45 bases framed from the first base. From a lookup of the germline V gene (reference sequence), CDR1 and CDR2 are DFQATT and SNEGSKA. This clonotype is a singleton in its sample. Its recognized antigen is unknown. Within one base of it there is no much larger clone, and no base qualities were kept. A single read constitutes weak evidence. TCR beta CDR3 regions were amplified from RNA transcripts for repertoire sequencing. HTBI primers and the Qiagen OneStep RT-PCR kit were used in a first-round RT-PCR, which was followed by a second-round multiplex PCR, size selection and purification. Sequencing of the libraries was carried out on an Illumina HiSeq2000 in paired-end mode with 100 bp reads. In the original analysis: Reads were processed with SOAPnuke, discarding reads with adapters, uncalled bases, mean Phred below 15, or no exact constant-primer or identifier match. High-quality paired reads were merged with COPE v1.2.5. Each unique nucleotide sequence was treated as a clonotype, and MiTCR v1.1 was used to align the clonotypes to the IMGT TRB V, D and J references. The analysis was limited to V-J combinations with a frequency above 0.0001, which together covered roughly 99% of the repertoires. For each V-J combination, a TCR clonal expansion and chaos score was defined as F50 clonal expansion divided by the chaos observed in the TCRdist matrix. Welch's t-statistics and random forest were used to reduce features to about a dozen V-J combinations, which were fed into a naive Bayes classifier. Thyroid-blood repertoire similarity was quantified with the Morisita-Horn index. The public reads were reanalyzed by TCRdb: fastp trimming at Q25, MiXCR alignment, in-frame beta chains only. Entries are consolidated by CDR3 protein sequence, retaining the most common genes and DNA. TCRdb's processing, not the study's, gives the V and J calls here. Here the sample has more than 1,000,000 distinct CDR3 sequences; around a third occur a single time. The ten largest clonotypes hold over 8.5% of the sample.

The hyperthyroidism patients were 18 to 65 years old and newly diagnosed, with a disease duration of less than 2 months. Patients with other autoimmune diseases, uncontrolled infections, pregnancy or lactation were excluded. Clinical symptoms, serum thyroxine, TRAb, thyroid ultrasound and orbital computed tomography formed the basis of the diagnosis. Total RNA was extracted with Trizol reagent and quality-checked on an Agilent 2100 Bioanalyzer. This receptor was identified in an adult man with Graves' hyperthyroidism. The chain joins TRBV20-1 to TRBJ2-7; the D region is possibly TRBD1 or TRBD2, each matching across 7 bases. What was sequenced was peripheral blood or thyroid tissue (not recorded which). This receptor carries the CDR3 CSAHKGGTVSHGQYF. DNA sequence: TGCAGTGCCCATAAGGGGGGGACAGTTTCTCACGGGCAGTACTTC.